What follows are 13 T cell receptor beta chains derived from one specimen sequenced in a study of T cell repertoires in cytomegalovirus infection. These receptors have no identified antigens. TCRdb re-called the reads with MiXCR, one entry per CDR3 protein. The profile shows approximately 730,000 distinct CDR3 sequences, around 35% of them singletons. Specimen: cultured PBMCs, collected from culture after CMV antigen stimulation. All receptors derive from a human donor in good health (CMV status not recorded). Some clones in this sample may be carry-over from other donors' samples.

The chain uses TRBV6-1 and TRBJ2-1; 10 bases align to TRBD2. The CDR3 length is 16 residues. V lost 3 bases to trimming and J lost 8 bases; unmatched junction nucleotides: 10. Germline loops: CDR1 MNHNS, CDR2 SASEGT. The chain's CDR3 is CASSDTQRGGSDEQFF. The CDR3 DNA reads TGTGCCAGCAGTGATACCCAGCGGGGGGGATCAGATGAGCAGTTCTTC.

This CDR3 is CASTTGQGNGELFF. In DNA, the CDR3 is TGTGCCAGCACAACGGGACAGGGGAACGGGGAGCTGTTTTTT. The rearrangement links TRBV6-5 to TRBJ2-2; 10 bases map to TRBD1. V lost 7 bases and J lost 7; bases outside the gene matches: 6. Germline CDR1 and CDR2: MNHEY and SVGAGI. This CDR3 is 14 amino acids long.

This chain joins TRBV12-3 or TRBV12-4 and TRBJ1-4; 9 bases line up with TRBD1. Germline trimming cut 4 bases from V and 7 bases from J; bases unmatched to any gene: 7. The CDR3 contains 15 residues. The CDR3: CASSSTGGNSEKLFF. CDR3 nucleotides: TGTGCCAGCAGTTCTACAGGGGGCAATAGTGAAAAACTGTTTTTT.

This clonotype was picked up many times. V and J are TRBV12-3 or TRBV12-4 and TRBJ1-5; no firm D call. The CDR3 is 13 residues long. V gave up 4 bases and J gave up 1 base, with 5 bases separating them. CDR3: CASSSASNQPQHF. The CDR3 region has the DNA TGTGCCAGCAGTTCGGCCAGCAATCAGCCCCAGCATTTT.

V is TRBV6-1 and J is TRBJ2-3; D perhaps matches TRBD1 (5 bases). The CDR3 extends over 14 amino acids. V lost 5 bases and J 2 bases, leaving 11 bases between the germline ends. The germline CDR1 and CDR2 sequences are MNHNS and SASEGT. CDR3 amino acids: CASSYRPTTDTQYF. The CDR3 DNA sequence: TGTGCCAGCAGTTACAGGCCCACCACAGATACGCAGTATTTT.

This clonotype has only a few counts. The genes are TRBV12-3 or TRBV12-4 and TRBJ2-3; 13 bases are shared with TRBD2. Trimming removed 5 bases from V and 5 bases from J; junction bases left unmatched: 4. The CDR3 contains 15 residues. CDR3 in DNA: TGTGCCAGCAGTGACTGGACTAGCGGGGGAGATACGCAGTATTTT. It yields the protein CASSDWTSGGDTQYF.

This clonotype occurred many times. The chain uses TRBV7-2 and TRBJ2-3; tentative D call: TRBD2 (7 bases). Germline-derived CDR1 and CDR2 are SGHTA and FQGNSA. CDR3 length equals 14 residues. The germline V and J ends were trimmed by 7 bases and 5 bases, with 16 bases remaining between them. The CDR3 sequence: CASTRWRGQDTQYF. CDR3 in DNA: TGTGCCAGCACCAGGTGGCGGGGGCAAGATACGCAGTATTTT.

This rearrangement joins TRBV11-2 to TRBJ2-7, with 9 bases identical to TRBD2. Per germline, CDR1 SGHAT and CDR2 FQNNGV. The junction had 12 bases not matched to a gene; V was cut back by 5 bases and J by 4 bases. CDR3 length: 16 residues. The CDR3 loop reads CASSPRGAGGWYEQYF. CDR3 in DNA: TGTGCCAGCAGCCCCCGGGGAGCGGGGGGCTGGTACGAGCAGTACTTC. Drawing the rest from reference TRBV11-2 and TRBJ2-7, the complete variable domain is EAGVAQSPRYKIIEKRQSVAFWCNPISGHATLYWYQQILGQGPKLLIQFQNNGVVDDSQLPKDRFSAERLKGVDSTLKIQPAKLEDSAVYLCASSPRGAGGWYEQYFGPGTRLTVT.

The chain couples TRBV19 to TRBJ2-7; 12 bases map to TRBD2. CDR3 length: 13 residues. V lost 8 bases and J lost 2; bases outside the gene matches: 1. CDR1 LNHDA and CDR2 SQIVND come from the germline V gene (reference sequence). CDR3 loop: CASRLAGAYEQYF. The CDR3 nucleotides are TGTGCCAGTCGACTAGCGGGGGCCTACGAGCAGTACTTC. The entire variable domain, with the rest obtained from reference TRBV19 and TRBJ2-7, is as follows: DGGITQSPKYLFRKEGQNVTLSCEQNLNHDAMYWYRQDPGQGLRLIYYSQIVNDFQKGDIAEGYSVSREKKESFPLTVTSAQKNPTAFYLCASRLAGAYEQYFGPGTRLTVT.

The rearrangement links TRBV12-3 or TRBV12-4 to TRBJ2-3, with 10 bases lining up with TRBD1. The CDR3 runs to 14 residues. V dropped 6 bases and J dropped 6; count of bases not matched to a gene: 6. CDR3 DNA sequence: TGTGCCAGCAGAGGAGCGGGACAGGGGGATACGCAGTATTTT. This codes for CASRGAGQGDTQYF.

This clonotype appeared many times. The chain carries TRBV7-6 and TRBJ1-5; possible D gene TRBD1, 5 bases. The CDR3 has 18 residues. CDR1 is SGHVS and CDR2 is FNYEAQ in the germline V gene. CDR3 DNA: TGTGCGATAGCGGCCTTACAGGATGAGGATCATAGCAATCAGCCCCAGCATTTT. Translated, it gives CAIAALQDEDHSNQPQHF. Supplemented by reference TRBV7-6 and TRBJ1-5, the full variable domain reads GAGVSQSPRYKVTKRGQDVALRCDPISGHVSLYWYRQALGQGPEFLTYFNYEAQQDKSGLPNDRFSAERPEGSISTLTIQRTEQRDSAMYRCAIAALQDEDHSNQPQHFGDGTRLSIL.

The chain's CDR3 is CASSLARPDQPQHF. The CDR3, as DNA: TGTGCCAGCAGTTTAGCGCGGCCCGATCAGCCCCAGCATTTT. V is TRBV12-3 or TRBV12-4 and J is TRBJ1-5; no clear D gene. This CDR3 comprises 14 residues. V was shortened by 0 bases and J by 5 bases, with 8 bases between the two germline ends.

The chain combines TRBV7-2 with TRBJ2-2; 12 positions agree with TRBD2. The CDR3 has 17 residues. Losses at the gene ends were 5 bases for V and 6 bases for J; bases not matched to a gene: 10. Germline assignment: CDR1 SGHTA and CDR2 FQGNSA. CDR3 sequence: CASSPSLLAGGPGELFF. Here the CDR3 DNA reads TGTGCCAGCAGCCCTAGCCTGCTAGCGGGAGGGCCCGGGGAGCTGTTTTTT.